These 30 T cell receptor beta chains share one sample of origin, sequenced in a study of regulatory T cells in long-lasting Graves disease. CDR3-region Arm-PCR and iRepertoire HTBI primers produced the TCR beta libraries. In TCRdb, the multiplex PCR reads were re-called with MiXCR into one record per CDR3 protein. The sample consists of roughly 400,000 distinct CDR3 sequences, 16% of them appearing once. Indicated time point: newly diagnosed GD, antithyroid drugs for less than 3 months. Extracted RNA from PBMCs served as the source of the TCR library. The same sample was also used in a study of T cells in Graves' hyperthyroidism and ophthalmopathy.

The material was peripheral blood mononuclear cells (PBMCs), obtained at new diagnosis, from a patient treated with antithyroid drugs. The receptors were gathered from a woman younger than 30 with Graves disease.

A few counts support this clonotype. The chain employs TRBV6-2 or TRBV6-3 and TRBJ1-2; D is ambiguous. This CDR3 is built from 13 residues. Germline-derived CDR1 and CDR2 are MNHEY and SVGEGT. V shed 0 bases and J shed 2 bases, with 4 bases lying between them. The CDR3 nucleotides are TGTGCCAGCAGTTACTCGCCGAACTATGGCTACACCTTC. Its translation is CASSYSPNYGYTF.

This clonotype was found many times. This chain joins TRBV11-3 and TRBJ2-3; 9 bases fit TRBD2. The CDR3 sequence is 14 residues long. J gave up 6 bases and V 1 base, and 2 bases lay outside the gene matches. The germline V gene has CDR1 SGHNT and CDR2 YENEEA. The CDR3 coding sequence is TGTGCCAGCAGCTTAGCTAGCGGGAAGGATACGCAGTATTTT. Encoded protein: CASSLASGKDTQYF. Combining the CDR3 with reference TRBV11-3 and TRBJ2-3 gives the whole variable domain EAGVVQSPRYKIIEKKQPVAFWCNPISGHNTLYWYLQNLGQGPELLIRYENEEAVDDSQLPKDRFSAERLKGVDSTLKIQPAELGDSAVYLCASSLASGKDTQYFGPGTRLTVL.

A few counts support this clonotype. The chain joins TRBV9 to TRBJ2-1, with TRBD1 matching 7 bases. CDR1 and CDR2 (germline): SGDLS, YYNGEE. V dropped 5 bases and J dropped 5; count of bases not matched to a gene: 1. This CDR3 is 12 amino acids long. CDR3 sequence (DNA): TGTGCCAGCAGGGGACAGAACAATGAGCAGTTCTTC. Amino acids: CASRGQNNEQFF.

This clonotype was seen at least ten times. This chain links TRBV6-5 with TRBJ2-3; TRBD2 matches at 9 bases. The V and J ends lost 4 bases and 0 bases, in that order; junction bases with no gene match: 8. Looked up from germline, CDR1 is MNHEY and CDR2 is SVGAGI. The CDR3 has 17 amino acids. Here the CDR3 DNA reads TGTGCCAGCAGTTTAGGCGGGAGGGCTCGGAGCACAGATACGCAGTATTTT. It yields the protein CASSLGGRARSTDTQYF.

The chain uses TRBV2 and TRBJ1-1; maybe TRBD1 (5 bases). The CDR3 totals 13 residues. Trimming left V 5 bases short and J 6 bases short, with 13 bases between. Germline-derived CDR1 and CDR2 are SNHLY and FYNNEI. The CDR3 sequence: CASSPRGGAEAFF. In DNA form, the CDR3 reads TGTGCCAGCAGTCCAAGGGGAGGGGCTGAAGCTTTCTTT.

This clonotype was detected ten times or more. The junction shows a germline mismatch at one end, possibly a read error. V and J are TRBV5-1 and TRBJ2-2; the match to TRBD1 covers 7 bases. The CDR3 runs to 17 residues. Germline CDR1 reads SGHRS; CDR2 reads YFSETQ. CDR3 bases: TGTGCCAGCAGCTTTACCGGGACAGCCTTCAACACCGGGGAGCTGTTTTTT. Translation: CASSFTGTAFNTGELFF.

Comments on this clonotype: A much more abundant neighbour one base away suggests this may be a read error. The V gene is TRBV28, the J gene TRBJ2-2; 12 bases agree with TRBD2. CDR1 and CDR2 (germline): MDHEN, SYDVKM. V was clipped by 5 bases and J by 5 bases; unmatched bases: 9. This CDR3 contains 17 residues. The CDR3: CASSLSPGTSGTGELFF. DNA of the CDR3: TGTGCCAGCAGTCTTTCACCCGGGACTAGCGGGACCGGGGAGCTGTTTTTT.

This clonotype was detected a few times. The chain uses TRBV12-3 or TRBV12-4 and TRBJ1-6, with D possibly being TRBD1 (5 bases). Trimming removed 6 bases at V and 10 bases at J, with 22 bases between. The CDR3 has 16 amino acids. The CDR3 nucleotides are TGTGCCAGCAGCCAATTTAGGGGTCAAAGAGAGTCACCCCTCCACTTT. It codes for CASSQFRGQRESPLHF.

This clonotype was counted at least ten times. The chain joins TRBV29-1 to TRBJ2-7; maybe TRBD2 (6 bases). The germline V and J ends were trimmed by 3 bases and 2 bases, with 11 bases remaining between them. Per germline, CDR1 SQVTM and CDR2 ANQGSEA. This CDR3 is 13 amino acids long. CDR3 sequence: CSVDTSPPYEQYF. CDR3 bases: TGCAGCGTTGACACTAGCCCGCCCTACGAGCAGTACTTC.

The rearrangement links TRBV7-3 to TRBJ2-6; 8 bases fit TRBD2. In germline, CDR1 is SGHTA, CDR2 FQGTGA. With 5 bases clipped from V and 3 bases from J, the junction kept 12 bases outside the gene matches. The CDR3 extends over 18 amino acids. The CDR3 protein is CASSPSELAGGGANVLTF. Here the CDR3 DNA reads TGTGCCAGCAGCCCGTCGGAGTTGGCGGGAGGTGGGGCCAACGTCCTGACTTTC.

The genes are TRBV7-3 and TRBJ2-5; D assignment may be TRBD1 or TRBD2 (6 bases each). This CDR3 contains 14 residues. The ends were cut back, 5 bases at V and 5 bases at J, with 15 bases in the middle. CDR1 and CDR2 from the germline V gene are SGHTA and FQGTGA. For the CDR3, the DNA is TGTGCCAGCAGCCCCAAAGGGGGGTTGGAGACCCAGTACTTC. The encoded protein is CASSPKGGLETQYF.

This clonotype was observed a few times. Sequence at one end of the junction differs from germline and may be a read error. The chain is built from TRBV20-1 and TRBJ1-4; 7 nucleotides match TRBD1. The CDR3 runs to 13 residues. Germline loops: CDR1 DFQATT, CDR2 SNEGSKA (reference sequence). The CDR3 loop is CGTKGAWGEKLFF. The CDR3 DNA reads as TGCGGGACGAAGGGGGCGTGGGGTGAAAAGCTGTTTTTT.

As regards this clonotype: This could be a read error, since a much larger clone is one nucleotide away. The J gene is TRBJ1-5, the V gene TRBV2, with 8 bases that match TRBD1. This CDR3 is 16 amino acids long. The J segment lost 0 bases and the V segment lost 7 bases, leaving 8 bases of the junction unmatched. Germline assignment: CDR1 SNHLY and CDR2 FYNNEI. The CDR3 coding sequence is TGTGCCAGCATTCGGAGACAGGGGATTAGCAATCAGCCCCAGCATTTT. This sequence encodes CASIRRQGISNQPQHF.

This clonotype was picked up a small number of times. The chain recombines TRBV5-1 with TRBJ2-7; D is possibly TRBD1 or TRBD2 (6 bases each). From germline, CDR1 is SGHRS and CDR2 YFSETQ. The CDR3 covers 14 residues. Trimming took off 4 bases at V and 3 bases at J, with 14 bases between the two ends. The CDR3 spells CASSLQQGGYEQYF. The CDR3 nucleotides are TGCGCCAGCAGCCTACAACAGGGAGGCTACGAGCAGTACTTC.

Worth noting for this clonotype: A read error is likely here: a far larger clone is one base away. The V and J genes are TRBV28 and TRBJ2-3; D possibly matches TRBD1 or TRBD2 (5 bases each). The germline gives CDR1 MDHEN, CDR2 SYDVKM. The CDR3 runs to 14 residues. The CDR3, as DNA: TGTGCCAGTTTGGAGCAGGGAAGCTCCTACGAGCGGTACTTC. The encoded protein is CASLEQGSSYERYF.

The chain is built from TRBV12-3 or TRBV12-4 and TRBJ2-7; TRBD2 matches 9 bases. The CDR3 extends over 16 amino acids. V trimming: 1 base; J trimming: 4 bases; junction bases outside the gene matches: 8. The CDR3: CASSLVVAGAGYEQYF. CDR3 DNA: TGTGCCAGCAGTTTAGTGGTAGCGGGAGCGGGTTACGAGCAGTACTTC.

A note on this clonotype: A much more abundant neighbour one base away suggests this may be a read error. J is TRBJ2-1 and V is TRBV7-9; 8 positions agree with TRBD2. The junction had 10 bases not matched to a gene; V was cut back by 8 bases and J by 10 bases. The germline gives CDR1 SEHNR, CDR2 FQNEAQ (reference sequence). The CDR3 consists of 13 residues. The CDR3 protein is CASRAGGSYEQFF. The CDR3 DNA reads as TGTGCCAGCCGTGCGGGAGGCTCCTACGAGCAGTTCTTC.

Ten or more counts support this clonotype. The chain uses TRBV7-6 and TRBJ2-2, with 10 bases identical to TRBD1. Germline V gene sequence: CDR1 SGHVS, CDR2 FNYEAQ. V gave up 1 base and J gave up 7 bases; unmatched junction bases: 6. The CDR3 length is 16 residues. The CDR3 DNA follows: TGTGCCAGCAGCTTAGACGACAGGGGGCGCGGCGGGGAGCTGTTTTTT. As protein: CASSLDDRGRGGELFF.

This clonotype was found a few times. This rearrangement joins TRBV14 to TRBJ2-1, with D possibly matching TRBD2 (6 bases). CDR3 size: 18 residues. In germline, CDR1 is SGHDN, CDR2 FVKESK. The V end was cut by 0 bases, the J end by 0 bases, with 15 bases between. CDR3 DNA sequence: TGTGCCAGCAGCCAAGAAGGGAGGCTAGGGAGCTCCTACAATGAGCAGTTCTTC. Protein product: CASSQEGRLGSSYNEQFF. Drawing the rest from reference TRBV14 and TRBJ2-1, the complete variable domain is EAGVTQFPSHSVIEKGQTVTLRCDPISGHDNLYWYRRVMGKEIKFLLHFVKESKQDESGMPNNRFLAERTGGTYSTLKVQPAELEDSGVYFCASSQEGRLGSSYNEQFFGPGTRLTVL.

This clonotype has ten or more counts. The J gene is TRBJ2-1, the V gene TRBV27; tentatively, D is TRBD2 (6 bases). V lost 0 bases and J lost 4, with 10 bases in between. From germline, CDR1 is MNHEY and CDR2 SMNVEV (reference sequence). This CDR3 comprises 15 residues. CDR3: CASSLSGGVYNEQFF. CDR3 in DNA: TGTGCCAGCAGTTTATCGGGGGGTGTTTACAATGAGCAGTTCTTC.

The V call is TRBV12-3 or TRBV12-4, the J call TRBJ2-7, with 8 bases fitting TRBD2. The V and J ends lost 10 bases and 7 bases, in that order; junction bases with no gene match: 6. The CDR3 has 11 amino acids. The CDR3 reads CATQAGGEQYF. The CDR3 bases are TGTGCCACCCAGGCGGGGGGAGAGCAGTACTTC.

This clonotype appeared many times. This rearrangement joins TRBV2 to TRBJ1-1; the D gene is possibly TRBD1 (5 bases). Germline V gene lookup returns CDR1 SNHLY and CDR2 FYNNEI. Trimming took off 8 bases at V and 0 bases at J, with 13 bases between the two ends. The CDR3 extends over 14 amino acids. CDR3 nucleotides: TGTGCCAGCTGGGAGGGGACCATGAACACTGAAGCTTTCTTT. This translates into CASWEGTMNTEAFF.

This clonotype appeared a few times. V and J are TRBV6-1 and TRBJ2-3; 8 nucleotides agree with TRBD2. The CDR3 is 15 residues long. The germline V gene encodes CDR1 MNHNS and CDR2 SASEGT. V trimming: 6 bases; J trimming: 3 bases; junction bases outside the gene matches: 8. As DNA, the CDR3 is TGTGCCAGCAGCCCGAGCGGGAGCTTTACAGATACGCAGTATTTT. Its protein product is CASSPSGSFTDTQYF.

The sample holds many counts of this clonotype. The chain has TRBV6-2 or TRBV6-3 and TRBJ2-1; D possibly corresponds to TRBD1 (5 bases). Trimming took 4 bases from V and 7 from J, leaving 17 bases between them. This CDR3 is built from 15 residues. From germline, CDR1 is MNHEY and CDR2 SVGEGT. This CDR3 is CASSWVPGSLNEQFF. CDR3 coding DNA: TGTGCCAGCAGTTGGGTCCCAGGGTCTTTGAATGAGCAGTTCTTC.

As concerns this clonotype: This may come from a read error, since a much larger clone is one base off. The CDR3 carries no conserved terminal phenylalanine or tryptophan, so it likely arises from a read error. The J gene is TRBJ2-5, the V gene TRBV28; 14 bases agree with TRBD2. In germline, CDR1 is MDHEN, CDR2 SYDVKM. The CDR3 spans 15 residues. J was trimmed by 4 bases and V by 7 bases; bases with no gene match: 5. CDR3 bases: TGTGCCAGCACCCAGGGACTAGCGGGAGTAGAGACCCAGTACTCC. Its protein product is CASTQGLAGVETQYS.

This clonotype was detected ten times or more. This chain links TRBV28 with TRBJ2-3; 13 positions agree with TRBD2. Germline trimming cut 7 bases from V and 7 bases from J; bases unmatched to any gene: 5. The CDR3 runs to 14 residues. Germline assignment: CDR1 MDHEN and CDR2 SYDVKM. The chain's CDR3 is CASTKGLAGYTQYF. Here the CDR3 DNA reads TGTGCCAGCACCAAGGGACTAGCGGGATATACGCAGTATTTT. Variable domain in full (rest from reference TRBV28 and TRBJ2-3): DVKVTQSSRYLVKRTGEKVFLECVQDMDHENMFWYRQDPGLGLRLIYFSYDVKMKEKGDIPEGYSVSREKKERFSLILESASTNQTSMYLCASTKGLAGYTQYFGPGTRLTVL.

In its sample, this clonotype was seen many times. The chain has TRBV9 and TRBJ1-1; 12 bases map to TRBD1. The CDR3 consists of 17 residues. The germline CDR1 and CDR2 sequences are SGDLS and YYNGEE. Trimming at V came to 4 bases and at J to 0 bases, leaving 7 bases not matched to a gene. The CDR3 loop is CASSLFGTGGMNTEAFF. CDR3 nucleotide sequence: TGTGCCAGCAGCCTATTCGGGACAGGGGGCATGAACACTGAAGCTTTCTTT.

In this sample, this clonotype turned up many times. The rearrangement links TRBV30 to TRBJ1-3; D is undetermined. The CDR3 contains 13 residues. Germline CDR1 reads GTSNPN; CDR2 reads SVGIG (reference sequence). V was pared by 2 bases and J by 3 bases, with 8 bases between. CDR3 nucleotides: TGTGCCTGGAGTACCGGGGATGGAAACACCATATATTTT. Encoded protein: CAWSTGDGNTIYF.

This clonotype has a handful of counts. The gene calls are TRBV20-1 and TRBJ2-1; D unclear. CDR1 is DFQATT and CDR2 is SNEGSKA in the germline V gene (reference sequence). Deletions cut 6 bases from V and 1 base from J, with 16 bases between. The CDR3 loop spans 15 amino acids. CDR3 sequence: CSADVRLRSYNEQFF. The CDR3 nucleotides read TGCAGTGCGGACGTGCGACTCCGATCCTACAATGAGCAGTTCTTC.

This clonotype showed up many times. The chain combines TRBV3-1 with TRBJ2-1; 10 nucleotides line up with TRBD1. V trimming: 1 base; J trimming: 6 bases; junction bases outside the gene matches: 9. CDR1 and CDR2 from the germline V gene are LGHDT and YNNKEL (reference sequence). The CDR3 spans 17 residues. The CDR3 here is CASSQGTAGQGFNEQFF. The CDR3, as DNA: TGTGCCAGCAGCCAAGGAACCGCGGGACAGGGGTTCAATGAGCAGTTCTTC.